This T cell receptor (beta chain) was recovered during a study of cytomegalovirus exposure and HLA in healthy donors. Overall study: A data release that came early held some 84 million unique TCRs from HLA-typed donors. Study outcomes and limitations: A later analysis showed that HLA-associated TCR beta chains had undergone more clonal expansion than equally common others. Serostatus for CMV was the only available immune exposure information. TCR sequences were mostly rare, though some public TCRs occurred in many donors.

This clone was seen a handful of times. The antigen is not known. With 60 Vbeta and 13 Jbeta primers, the PCR was carried out. The data were produced by immunoSEQ multiplex PCR, yet TCRdb's version contains in-frame clones alone and is incomplete. Here the sample spans a few hundred thousand clones, about 80% being singletons. Germline values: CDR1 LNHDA, CDR2 SQIVND (reference sequence). Trimming cost V 3 bases and J 4 bases; bases outside gene matches: 11. This CDR3 spans 16 amino acids. The receptor's source is a girl aged 5 to 17 in good health and CMV-seronegative. The rearrangement uses TRBV19 and TRBJ1-1, with 7 nucleotides matching TRBD1. Material: PBMCs. CDR3 in DNA: TGTGCCAGTAGTATGCTGGGGACAGTATTATCCACTGAAGCTTTCTTT. This codes for CASSMLGTVLSTEAFF.